Below, 29 T cell receptor beta chains from the same sample are listed, as sequenced in a study of blood T cell repertoires in COVID-19. The protocol was immunoSEQ multiplex PCR, while the TCRdb copy is restricted to in-frame clones and leaves out a portion. This sample has 100,000 or so clones, with about four fifths found just once. The source material was peripheral blood. The source is a woman in her sixties or seventies with acute or convalescent COVID-19.

The rearrangement links TRBV21-1 to TRBJ2-7; TRBD2 reflects the table's D call only, with no check against the DNA. TRBV21-1 is an annotated pseudogene. CDR3 length: 18 amino acids. This CDR3 is CASSKESYGGDGPYEQYF. Written as DNA, the CDR3 is TGTGCCAGCAGCAAAGAAAGTTACGGCGGGGACGGGCCCTACGAGCAGTACTTC.

The table lists this clone with a count of one. CDR3 protein: CASSPMTGILAQYF. Written as DNA, the CDR3 is TGTGCCAGCAGCCCGATGACAGGGATCCTGGCGCAGTATTTT. V gene TRBV28 combines with J gene TRBJ2-3, with TRBD1 identical over 7 bases. With 6 bases clipped from V and 10 bases from J, the junction kept 13 bases outside the gene matches. This CDR3 has 14 amino acids. The germline V gene has CDR1 MDHEN and CDR2 SYDVKM.

J is TRBJ1-4 and V is TRBV28, with 7 bases matching TRBD1. V dropped 6 bases and J dropped 4; count of bases not matched to a gene: 8. Per the germline V gene, CDR1 is MDHEN and CDR2 is SYDVKM. The CDR3 spans 15 residues. CDR3 protein: CASSRPGQSNEKLFF. In DNA form, the CDR3 reads TGTGCCAGCAGCCGCCCGGGACAGAGTAATGAAAAACTGTTTTTT.

The CDR3 bases are TGTGCCAGCAGCCAACGTCGGGGGGAGTATTCGGATGGCTACACCTTC. Translation: CASSQRRGEYSDGYTF. The V and J genes are TRBV3-1 (or the pseudogene TRBV3-2) and TRBJ1-2, with D possibly being TRBD1 (5 bases). The CDR3 runs to 16 residues. Trimming removed 2 bases from V and 6 bases from J, with 19 bases in between. CDR1 is LGHDT and CDR2 is YNNKEL in the germline V gene (reference sequence).

CDR3 region: CASTLGGYANQPQHF. CDR3 DNA: TGTGCCAGCACCCTTGGAGGATACGCCAATCAGCCCCAGCATTTT. The chain carries TRBV5-6 and TRBJ1-5; D call uncertain. Germline values: CDR1 SGHDT, CDR2 YYEEEE. This CDR3 comprises 15 residues. V gave up 6 bases and J gave up 3 bases, with 16 bases separating them.

The chain links TRBV28 to TRBJ2-3, with D hard to call. Germline V CDR1 and CDR2: MDHEN, SYDVKM. The ends were cut back, 6 bases at V and 4 bases at J, with 17 bases in the middle. The CDR3 covers 15 residues. The CDR3 sequence is CASSQPASSADTQYF. CDR3 nucleotide sequence: TGTGCCAGCAGCCAACCGGCCTCGAGCGCAGATACGCAGTATTTT.

The V and J genes are TRBV7-2 and TRBJ2-7; tentatively, D is TRBD2 (6 bases). CDR1 and CDR2 (germline): SGHTA, FQGNSA. The CDR3 runs to 15 residues. The ends were cut back, 5 bases at V and 0 bases at J, with 14 bases in the middle. CDR3 DNA sequence: TGTGCCAGCAGCCCTTTGGGGGGTTCCTCCTACGAGCAGTACTTC. Translated, it gives CASSPLGGSSYEQYF. Variable domain in full (rest from reference TRBV7-2 and TRBJ2-7): GAGVSQSPSNKVTEKGKDVELRCDPISGHTALYWYRQSLGQGLEFLIYFQGNSAPDKSGLPSDRFSAERTGGSVSTLTIQRTQQEDSAVYLCASSPLGGSSYEQYFGPGTRLTVT.

This chain links TRBV5-8 with TRBJ1-6, with a possible D match to TRBD1 (6 bases). The germline V and J ends were trimmed by 0 bases and 6 bases, with 10 bases remaining between them. Germline CDR1 reads SGHTS; CDR2 reads YDEGEE. CDR3 length: 15 residues. CDR3 coding DNA: TGTGCCAGCAGCTTGGTACAGGGATTTAATTCACCCCTCCACTTT. Translation gives CASSLVQGFNSPLHF.

The chain recombines TRBV21-1 with TRBJ2-7; the table calls TRBD1, which could not be checked here. The J call may not be correct, given that the DNA end is closer to TRBJ2-1. TRBV21-1 is listed as a pseudogene. CDR3 length: 16 residues. The CDR3 bases are TGTGCCAGCAGCGACCGGGACACTCAGATCTACAATGAGCAGTTCTTC. It is translated as CASSDRDTQIYNEQFF.

The J gene is TRBJ1-2, the V gene TRBV19, with a tentative D call TRBD1 (5 bases). The CDR3 covers 13 residues. The V end lost 11 bases, the J end lost 2 bases, and 15 bases lay between the germline ends. In germline, CDR1 is LNHDA, CDR2 SQIVND (reference sequence). The CDR3 nucleotides read TGTGCCGGCTCCGGTGGGGGGAACTATGGCTACACCTTC. It translates to CAGSGGGNYGYTF.

This sequence joins TRBV2 and TRBJ1-4; 10 bases agree with TRBD1. This CDR3 is built from 15 residues. V shed 6 bases, J shed 8 bases, and the junction held 9 bases outside the gene matches. The germline CDR1 and CDR2 sequences are SNHLY and FYNNEI. The CDR3 loop is CASSDPGQGREKLFF. CDR3 DNA sequence: TGTGCCAGCAGCGATCCGGGACAGGGGAGAGAAAAACTGTTTTTT.

V and J are TRBV2 and TRBJ1-1; a weak D match, TRBD1 (6 bases). This CDR3 spans 13 amino acids. V was cut by 6 bases and J by 1 base, with 9 bases left in between. Per germline, CDR1 SNHLY and CDR2 FYNNEI. The CDR3 reads CASRGQQNTEAFF. The DNA of the CDR3 is TGTGCCAGCAGAGGACAGCAGAACACTGAAGCTTTCTTT.

This clone counts as medium-sized. This chain joins TRBV2 and TRBJ2-7; 8 nucleotides match TRBD1. CDR1 is SNHLY, CDR2 FYNNEI, per germline. V trimming: 3 bases; J trimming: 4 bases; junction bases outside the gene matches: 5. The CDR3 is 14 residues long. CDR3 nucleotides: TGTGCCAGCAGTGATCGGACAGGGAAATACGAGCAGTACTTC. Translation: CASSDRTGKYEQYF.

The rearrangement joins TRBV19 to TRBJ1-1; no firm D call. The CDR3 length is 13 residues. V dropped 6 bases and J dropped 3 bases, with 11 bases sitting between them. Germline V gives CDR1 LNHDA, CDR2 SQIVND (reference sequence). DNA of the CDR3: TGTGCCAGTAGCAGGCGGCGGGACACTGAAGCTTTCTTT. Residues: CASSRRRDTEAFF.

The chain links TRBV7-3 to TRBJ1-2; TRBD1 agrees at 7 bases. V trimming: 1 base; J trimming: 5 bases; junction bases outside the gene matches: 13. The CDR3 has 17 residues. Looked up from germline, CDR1 is SGHTA and CDR2 is FQGTGA. The CDR3, as DNA: TGTGCCAGCAGCTTAATCGCCGACAGGGCCCAATCGTATGGCTACACCTTC. Amino acids: CASSLIADRAQSYGYTF.

The chain recombines TRBV3-1 (or the pseudogene TRBV3-2) with TRBJ2-7; 10 bases fit TRBD1. The CDR3 runs 14 residues. The ends lost 4 bases at V and 3 bases at J; junction bases unmatched: 3. Germline assignment: CDR1 LGHDT and CDR2 YNNKEL (reference sequence). CDR3 in amino acids: CASSPRDRGYEQYF. CDR3 coding DNA: TGTGCCAGCAGCCCCCGGGACAGGGGCTACGAGCAGTACTTC.

The V and J genes are TRBV5-5 and TRBJ1-3; TRBD1 matches at 9 bases. CDR3 length: 17 residues. The germline V gene has CDR1 SGHKS and CDR2 YYEKEE (reference sequence). Trimming took 3 bases from V and 3 from J; bases not matched to a gene: 10. CDR3 nucleotides: TGTGCCAGCAGCTCCCCCGGGACAGGGAGCTTTGGAAACACCATATATTTT. Protein sequence: CASSSPGTGSFGNTIYF.

V usage is TRBV10-1 and J usage is TRBJ2-3; possible D gene TRBD2, 7 bases. CDR3 length: 16 residues. Germline V gives CDR1 WNHNN, CDR2 SYGVQD (reference sequence). Trimming cost V 6 bases and J 2 bases, with 18 bases left between them. CDR3 sequence: CASSSGGRAYTDTQYF. The DNA for the CDR3 is TGCGCCAGCAGCTCCGGGGGGCGCGCCTACACAGATACGCAGTATTTT.

This clone was found a few times. The chain has TRBV11-2 and TRBJ2-2; D remains ambiguous. V was pared by 3 bases and J by 2 bases, with 10 bases between. CDR3 length equals 15 residues. The germline V gene has CDR1 SGHAT and CDR2 FQNNGV. The CDR3 DNA is TGTGCCAGCAGCTTCCCTGGCCTCAACACCGGGGAGCTGTTTTTT. Translated, it gives CASSFPGLNTGELFF.

The J gene is TRBJ1-1, the V gene TRBV28; D is perhaps TRBD1 (6 bases). V lost 6 bases and J 2 bases, leaving 13 bases between the germline ends. Germline lookup yields CDR1 MDHEN and CDR2 SYDVKM. The CDR3 runs 14 residues. The CDR3 sequence: CASSRGQINTEAFF. The CDR3 region has the DNA TGTGCCAGCAGCCGTGGACAGATAAACACTGAAGCTTTCTTT.

The chain employs TRBV5-4 and TRBJ1-5; TRBD1 might be the D (6 bases). Per germline, CDR1 SGHNT and CDR2 YYREEE (reference sequence). The V gene lost 4 bases and the J gene lost 3 bases, with 14 bases spanning the gap. The CDR3 extends over 15 amino acids. The CDR3 DNA is TGTGCCAGCAGCCCAGGTGCAGGGGACAATCAGCCCCAGCATTTT. Translating gives CASSPGAGDNQPQHF.

The rearrangement links TRBV2 to TRBJ2-5, with 7 bases that match TRBD1. Germline V gene data show CDR1 as SNHLY and CDR2 as FYNNEI. V shed 4 bases, J shed 2 bases, and the junction held 4 bases outside the gene matches. This CDR3 is 14 amino acids long. Here the CDR3 reads CASSGQGPQETQYF. Written as DNA, the CDR3 is TGTGCCAGCAGTGGACAGGGCCCTCAAGAGACCCAGTACTTC. The full variable domain, in which reference TRBV2 and TRBJ2-5 provide the parts outside the CDR3, is EPEVTQTPSHQVTQMGQEVILRCVPISNHLYFYWYRQILGQKVEFLVSFYNNEISEKSEIFDDQFSVERPDGSNFTLKIRSTKLEDSAMYFCASSGQGPQETQYFGPGTRLLVL.

CDR3 nucleotide sequence: TGTGCCTCAATGCGGGGGGATGGGACAGATACGCAGTATTTT. Translating it yields CASMRGDGTDTQYF. This chain uses TRBV30 with TRBJ2-3, with 8 bases fitting TRBD2. The germline CDR1 and CDR2 sequences are GTSNPN and SVGIG (reference sequence). The CDR3 is 14 residues long. V gave up 7 bases and J gave up 3 bases; unmatched junction bases: 9. Variable domain in full (rest from reference TRBV30 and TRBJ2-3): SQTIHQWPATLVQPVGSPLSLECTVEGTSNPNLYWYRQAAGRGLQLLFYSVGIGQISSEVPQNLSASRPQDRQFILSSKKLLLSDSGFYLCASMRGDGTDTQYFGPGTRLTVL.

J is TRBJ1-4 and V is TRBV2, with D perhaps matching TRBD1 (6 bases). Germline values: CDR1 SNHLY, CDR2 FYNNEI. CDR3 length: 13 residues. V lost 8 bases and J lost 5, with 12 bases in between. CDR3 sequence (DNA): TGTGCCAGCCGGGCAGGGGTCAATGAAAAACTGTTTTTT. Its translation is CASRAGVNEKLFF.

In this sample, this clone turned up once. No conserved phenylalanine or tryptophan ends this CDR3, so it is likely a read error. The DNA is left out, because the CDR3 cannot be placed on it with certainty; the CDR3 is given as TCRdb lists it. The chain has TRBV21-1 and TRBJ1-4; TRBD1 is the table's D call and was not checked against the DNA. TRBV21-1 constitutes a pseudogene. The CDR3 has 10 amino acids, counting both end residues. This chain's CDR3 is CASSKTRTPE.

This chain connects TRBV6-5 to TRBJ1-1; D may be TRBD1 (5 bases). Germline V gene sequence: CDR1 MNHEY, CDR2 SVGAGI. Deletions cut 8 bases from V and 1 base from J, with 14 bases between. This CDR3 is built from 14 residues. DNA of the CDR3: TGTGCCAGCCTCGGTTGGGGCCCGAACACTGAAGCTTTCTTT. Translating it yields CASLGWGPNTEAFF.

This clone was detected only a few times. The chain is built from TRBV7-2 and TRBJ2-5; 11 bases are a match to TRBD1. This CDR3 contains 15 residues. The J segment lost 5 bases and the V segment lost 7 bases, leaving 9 bases of the junction unmatched. CDR1 is SGHTA, CDR2 FQGNSA, per germline. CDR3 coding DNA: TGTGCCAGCATCACGGACAGGGGGCAGGGCGAGACCCAGTACTTC. This codes for CASITDRGQGETQYF.

The chain recombines TRBV18 with TRBJ2-7; TRBD2 agrees at 10 bases. CDR1 and CDR2 from the germline V gene are KGHSH and LQKENI. The length of the CDR3 is 17 residues. The V gene end was trimmed by 5 bases and the J gene end by 3 bases; junction bases not matched to a gene: 13. CDR3 sequence: CASSGLELTSGLYEQYF. DNA for the CDR3: TGTGCCAGCTCAGGGTTGGAATTGACTAGCGGGCTCTACGAGCAGTACTTC. Complete variable domain (other parts from reference TRBV18 and TRBJ2-7): NAGVMQNPRHLVRRRGQEARLRCSPMKGHSHVYWYRQLPEEGLKFMVYLQKENIIDESGMPKERFSAEFPKEGPSILRIQQVVRGDSAAYFCASSGLELTSGLYEQYFGPGTRLTVT.

This chain uses TRBV4-1 with TRBJ2-1, with 9 bases fitting TRBD2. CDR3 length: 16 residues. The V segment lost 1 base and the J segment 3 bases; nucleotides outside the gene matches: 4. CDR1 and CDR2 from the germline V gene are MGHRA and YSYEKL. The CDR3 reads CASSQVFSGGYNEQFF. The CDR3 nucleotides read TGCGCCAGCAGCCAAGTATTTAGCGGGGGCTACAATGAGCAGTTCTTC.